This entry concerns a single T cell receptor (beta chain). CDR3 length: 20 residues. The ends lost 6 bases at V and 6 bases at J; junction bases unmatched: 27. CDR1 and CDR2 from the germline V gene are MNHEY and SMNVEV (reference sequence). The data originate from a study of cytomegalovirus exposure and HLA in healthy donors. Amplification used 60 Vbeta primers and 13 Jbeta primers. Profiled with immunoSEQ multiplex PCR; TCRdb holds only in-frame clones, not every one. The repertoire consists of more than 90,000 clones, with roughly 74% occurring once and the leading ten covering around 0.9%. The sample was PBMCs. This clonotype was sampled from a woman in her 30s in good health and CMV-seronegative. The gene calls are TRBV27 and TRBJ2-3; TRBD1 matches 7 bases. This chain's CDR3 is CASRLTPGQTGLRSADTQYF. CDR3 nucleotides: TGTGCCAGCAGACTTACCCCGGGACAGACGGGCCTCCGATCGGCGGATACGCAGTATTTT.